One sample yielded the 29 T cell receptor beta chains listed below, sequenced in a study of metastatic and nonmetastatic thyroid tumors (dated by TCRdb to 2019 to 2021). None of the patients had been given any treatment before thyroid surgery. The receptor library was made with PCR. Sequencing used an Illumina HiSeq 4000. TCRdb ran its own pipeline on the public reads, namely fastp trimming at Q25 and MiXCR clone calling, and kept in-frame beta chains. The sample table records tens of thousands of clones; 20% to 25% of these occur just once. The ten top clones hold 60% to 80% of the sample. Input material: blood. These receptors came from a male donor with papillary thyroid cancer or a benign thyroid nodule (not recorded which). Some clones in this sample may be carry-over from other donors' samples.

This clone has ten or more counts. V gene TRBV30 combines with J gene TRBJ1-1; D is perhaps TRBD1 (5 bases). Germline CDR1 reads GTSNPN; CDR2 reads SVGIG (reference sequence). The V and J ends lost 2 bases and 3 bases respectively, with 10 bases between them. The CDR3 runs 13 residues. CDR3 DNA: TGTGCCTGGAGTTGGGGGGATTACACTGAAGCTTTCTTT. Residues: CAWSWGDYTEAFF.

Turning to this clone: A read error is possible here, since a much larger clone lies one base away. The chain is built from TRBV5-1 and TRBJ2-5; D call uncertain. Trimming took 3 bases from V and 5 from J, leaving 8 bases between them. CDR1 and CDR2 (germline): SGHRS, YFSETQ. The CDR3 is made up of 12 amino acids. The CDR3 DNA reads TGCGCCAGCAGCTGGATATGGGAGACCCAGTACTTC. Protein sequence: CASSWIWETQYF. The variable domain in full, with the rest retrieved from reference TRBV5-1 and TRBJ2-5, is KAGVTQTPRYLIKTRGQQVTLSCSPISGHRSVSWYQQTPGQGLQFLFEYFSETQRNKGNFPGRFSGRQFSNSRSEMNVSTLELGDSALYLCASSWIWETQYFGPGTRLLVL.

This clone rates as medium-sized. The chain employs TRBV20-1 and TRBJ1-5; D ambiguous. The CDR3 totals 16 residues. V was clipped by 5 bases and J by 0 bases, with 17 bases between them. In germline, CDR1 is DFQATT, CDR2 SNEGSKA (reference sequence). The CDR3 sequence: CSAALPQLDSNQPQHF. The CDR3 coding sequence is TGCAGTGCTGCCTTACCCCAACTTGATAGCAATCAGCCCCAGCATTTT.

The chain recombines TRBV6-1 with TRBJ2-5, with 8 bases aligning to TRBD2. The CDR3 consists of 12 residues. V was clipped by 6 bases and J by 7 bases; unmatched bases: 4. Germline CDR1 MNHNS, CDR2 SASEGT. CDR3 sequence (DNA): TGTGCCAGCAGGACTAGCGCGGGGACCCAGTACTTC. As protein: CASRTSAGTQYF.

This clone was found many times. The chain joins TRBV30 to TRBJ2-7; the D call may be TRBD1 or TRBD2 (5 bases each). The CDR3 is made up of 15 amino acids. V shed 1 base and J shed 3 bases, with 16 bases lying between them. Per germline, CDR1 GTSNPN and CDR2 SVGIG (reference sequence). The CDR3 nucleotides read TGTGCCTGGAGTGGGGGGAAACAGGCCGACTACGAGCAGTACTTC. Its protein is CAWSGGKQADYEQYF.

This clone was observed a handful of times. This chain connects TRBV6-2 or TRBV6-3 to TRBJ1-1; possible D gene TRBD1, 6 bases. The V and J ends lost 7 bases and 5 bases respectively, with 14 bases between them. The CDR3 contains 13 residues. From germline, CDR1 is MNHEY and CDR2 SVGEGT. The CDR3 sequence is CASILSRGTEAFF. The CDR3 DNA sequence: TGTGCCAGCATCTTATCGAGGGGGACTGAAGCTTTCTTT.

This clone has only one observation. One end of the junction fails to match germline, which may point to a read error. The genes are TRBV18 and TRBJ2-5, with D unresolved. The germline gives CDR1 KGHSH, CDR2 LQKENI. This CDR3 is built from 13 residues. The CDR3, as DNA: TGTGCCAGCTCACCTTCCACGCAAGAGACCAAGTACTTC. Translated, it gives CASSPSTQETKYF.

The CDR3 coding sequence is TGTGCCAGCAGCCTCGGGACTCAACGGCATGGCTACACCTTC. Its protein product is CASSLGTQRHGYTF. The rearrangement uses TRBV14 and TRBJ1-2; D perhaps matches TRBD1 (5 bases). Per germline, CDR1 SGHDN and CDR2 FVKESK. The V end was cut by 4 bases, the J end by 6 bases, with 15 bases between. The CDR3 runs to 14 residues.

The chain uses TRBV20-1 and TRBJ1-2, with no clear D. Trimming stripped 2 bases from V and 2 bases from J, with 12 bases between. CDR1 DFQATT and CDR2 SNEGSKA come from the germline V gene (reference sequence). CDR3 length equals 14 residues. DNA of the CDR3: TGCAGTGCTAGAACGCAGCCAGGCAACTATGGCTACACCTTC. It codes for CSARTQPGNYGYTF.

The V call is TRBV18, the J call TRBJ1-1; D might be TRBD1 (5 bases). V was shortened by 0 bases and J by 1 base, with 15 bases between the two germline ends. The CDR3 covers 17 residues. Germline V gene data show CDR1 as KGHSH and CDR2 as LQKENI. As DNA, the CDR3 is TGTGCCAGCTCACCACCCCAGGGTCATAGTTCGAACACTGAAGCTTTCTTT. This gives the protein CASSPPQGHSSNTEAFF.

The sample holds many counts of this clone. The chain employs TRBV20-1 and TRBJ2-1; D perhaps matches TRBD2 (5 bases). The CDR3 length is 11 residues. CDR1 is DFQATT and CDR2 is SNEGSKA in the germline V gene (reference sequence). V was trimmed by 3 bases and J by 5 bases, leaving 5 bases between them. The CDR3 spells CSARRDNEQFF. CDR3 in DNA: TGCAGTGCTAGGAGGGACAATGAGCAGTTCTTC.

This clone has at least ten counts. The V call is TRBV9, the J call TRBJ2-1; possibly TRBD2 for D (6 bases). In germline, CDR1 is SGDLS, CDR2 YYNGEE. The CDR3 consists of 15 residues. Trimming stripped 5 bases from V and 7 bases from J, with 19 bases between. Here the CDR3 reads CASSRDAGITNEQFF. The CDR3 DNA reads as TGTGCCAGCAGTCGGGATGCGGGGATCACAAATGAGCAGTTCTTC.

This chain joins TRBV6-1 and TRBJ2-1; 10 bases align to TRBD2. V shed 5 bases and J 8 bases; nucleotides not matched to a gene: 9. CDR3 length: 15 amino acids. Germline CDR1 MNHNS, CDR2 SASEGT. Written as DNA, the CDR3 is TGTGCCAGCAGTATTCCGGGACTAGCGCAAGATGAGCAGTTCTTC. Encoded protein: CASSIPGLAQDEQFF.

This clone was observed many times. The chain carries TRBV28 and TRBJ2-7; possibly TRBD1 for D (7 bases). The germline V gene has CDR1 MDHEN and CDR2 SYDVKM. Trimming cost V 4 bases and J 4 bases, with 17 bases left between them. The CDR3 is 15 residues long. This chain's CDR3 is CASSSPRRGVYEQYF. The DNA of the CDR3 is TGTGCCAGCAGTTCACCTCGCAGGGGGGTTTACGAGCAGTACTTC.

This clone was seen many times. V is TRBV30 and J is TRBJ2-3; D remains unclear. The CDR3 runs to 13 residues. CDR1 and CDR2 from the germline V gene are GTSNPN and SVGIG (reference sequence). Trimming pared 4 bases from V and 4 bases from J, leaving 12 bases between. The CDR3 DNA is TGTGCCTGGACTGCGATGGTGTCAGATACGCAGTATTTT. Translated: CAWTAMVSDTQYF.

J is TRBJ1-3 and V is TRBV30, with D unresolved. CDR3 length: 13 amino acids. Trimming pared 2 bases from V and 3 bases from J, leaving 8 bases between. In germline, CDR1 is GTSNPN, CDR2 SVGIG (reference sequence). For the CDR3, the DNA is TGTGCCTGGAGTCGGGGAGATGGAAACACCATATATTTT. This codes for CAWSRGDGNTIYF.

This rearrangement joins TRBV27 to TRBJ2-2; 7 nucleotides agree with TRBD2. Germline CDR1 reads MNHEY; CDR2 reads SMNVEV (reference sequence). This CDR3 comprises 14 residues. J was trimmed by 9 bases and V by 7 bases; bases with no gene match: 11. This CDR3 is CASKGAGLGWELFF. CDR3 coding DNA: TGTGCCAGCAAAGGAGCGGGGTTAGGCTGGGAGCTGTTTTTT.

The sample holds many counts of this clone. CDR3 in amino acids: CASSLFGLAGWRNIQYF. The CDR3 DNA sequence: TGTGCCAGCAGTTTGTTCGGACTAGCGGGGTGGAGAAACATTCAGTACTTC. The J gene is TRBJ2-4, the V gene TRBV28; 12 positions match TRBD2. The CDR3 totals 17 residues. Germline assignment: CDR1 MDHEN and CDR2 SYDVKM. The J segment lost 6 bases and the V segment lost 3 bases, leaving 9 bases of the junction unmatched.

This clone showed up just once. The rearrangement links TRBV7-3 to TRBJ2-7; the match to TRBD2 covers 8 bases. The germline CDR1 and CDR2 sequences are SGHTA and FQGTGA. CDR3 length: 15 amino acids. J was trimmed by 2 bases and V by 3 bases; bases with no gene match: 6. CDR3 DNA: TGTGCCAGCAGCTTGCGGGGGGCGTTGGCCTACGAGCAGTACTTC. Amino acid sequence: CASSLRGALAYEQYF.

This chain joins TRBV30 and TRBJ1-2; D call uncertain. V was cut by 4 bases and J by 5 bases, with 14 bases left in between. Germline V gene lookup returns CDR1 GTSNPN and CDR2 SVGIG (reference sequence). The CDR3 is 13 amino acids. This CDR3 is CAWIPIYSYGYTF. The CDR3 nucleotides are TGTGCCTGGATCCCGATCTACAGTTATGGCTACACCTTC.

The V and J genes are TRBV27 and TRBJ1-2; D unresolved. V lost 8 bases and J lost 4, with 14 bases in between. The CDR3 loop spans 13 amino acids. Germline CDR1 and CDR2: MNHEY and SMNVEV (reference sequence). In nucleotides, the CDR3 is TGTGCCAGCGCCTGGGTTGAGGGCTATGGCTACACCTTC. Translated: CASAWVEGYGYTF.

As for this clone: A read error is possible here, since a much larger clone lies one base away. As DNA, the CDR3 is TGTGCCAACAGCCCCGGGACTAGCGGAAACTACAATGAGCAGTTCTTC. It codes for CANSPGTSGNYNEQFF. The chain employs TRBV9 and TRBJ2-1; 11 bases align to TRBD2. Germline values: CDR1 SGDLS, CDR2 YYNGEE. The CDR3 is 16 amino acids.

A note on this clone: The missing conserved phenylalanine or tryptophan at the end of this CDR3 makes a read error likely. The chain uses TRBV7-6 and TRBJ2-7, with TRBD1 matching 9 bases. This CDR3 spans 15 amino acids. V shed 5 bases and J 3 bases; nucleotides not matched to a gene: 8. CDR1 SGHVS and CDR2 FNYEAQ come from the germline V gene. The CDR3 region is CASSPPYRGLYEQYS. Here the CDR3 DNA reads TGTGCCAGCAGCCCCCCGTACAGGGGGCTCTACGAGCAGTACTCC.

The sample holds a few counts of this clone. The rearrangement joins TRBV6-1 to TRBJ2-1, with D unclear. CDR3 length equals 15 residues. V was clipped by 0 bases and J by 4 bases, with 10 bases between them. CDR1 MNHNS and CDR2 SASEGT come from the germline V gene. CDR3 bases: TGTGCCAGCAGTGAAGCAGGAGACCCTTACAATGAGCAGTTCTTC. Protein product: CASSEAGDPYNEQFF.

This chain connects TRBV6-1 to TRBJ2-1; 9 bases line up with TRBD2. This CDR3 has 14 amino acids. Germline V gene data show CDR1 as MNHNS and CDR2 as SASEGT. Trimming at V came to 7 bases and at J to 8 bases, leaving 9 bases not matched to a gene. CDR3 coding DNA: TGTGCCAGCATCCGAGAAGCGGGGGGTTATGAGCAGTTCTTC. It codes for CASIREAGGYEQFF.

This clone came up many times. This chain uses TRBV20-1 with TRBJ2-7; TRBD1 might be the D (5 bases). The CDR3 is made up of 13 amino acids. The V and J ends lost 0 bases and 2 bases respectively, with 8 bases between them. CDR1 DFQATT and CDR2 SNEGSKA come from the germline V gene (reference sequence). CDR3 bases: TGCAGTGCTAGAGATCCCAGGGCCTACGAGCAGTACTTC. This gives the protein CSARDPRAYEQYF.

There are many counts of this clone. The J gene is TRBJ2-7, the V gene TRBV7-9; tentatively, D is TRBD1 (6 bases). Germline V gene data show CDR1 as SEHNR and CDR2 as FQNEAQ (reference sequence). V was shortened by 2 bases and J by 2 bases, with 13 bases between the two germline ends. This CDR3 spans 15 amino acids. The CDR3 region has the DNA TGTGCCAGCAGCTTATCCGGGGACACAACCTACGAGCAGTACTTC. Protein product: CASSLSGDTTYEQYF.

V gene TRBV28 combines with J gene TRBJ2-2, with D possibly being TRBD2 (5 bases). V dropped 8 bases and J dropped 4 bases, with 14 bases sitting between them. CDR1 and CDR2 from the germline V gene are MDHEN and SYDVKM. The CDR3 is 14 amino acids. The CDR3 loop is CASLGLFSTGELFF. CDR3 nucleotides: TGTGCCAGCCTCGGACTCTTCTCCACCGGGGAGCTGTTTTTT.

Ten or more counts support this clone. V is TRBV5-1 and J is TRBJ2-7; D is perhaps TRBD1 (6 bases). V was cut by 0 bases and J by 7 bases, with 14 bases left in between. The CDR3 has 14 amino acids. Germline loops: CDR1 SGHRS, CDR2 YFSETQ. The CDR3 coding sequence is TGCGCCAGCAGCTTGGCCGGGACATTTGAAGAGCAGTACTTC. It codes for CASSLAGTFEEQYF.